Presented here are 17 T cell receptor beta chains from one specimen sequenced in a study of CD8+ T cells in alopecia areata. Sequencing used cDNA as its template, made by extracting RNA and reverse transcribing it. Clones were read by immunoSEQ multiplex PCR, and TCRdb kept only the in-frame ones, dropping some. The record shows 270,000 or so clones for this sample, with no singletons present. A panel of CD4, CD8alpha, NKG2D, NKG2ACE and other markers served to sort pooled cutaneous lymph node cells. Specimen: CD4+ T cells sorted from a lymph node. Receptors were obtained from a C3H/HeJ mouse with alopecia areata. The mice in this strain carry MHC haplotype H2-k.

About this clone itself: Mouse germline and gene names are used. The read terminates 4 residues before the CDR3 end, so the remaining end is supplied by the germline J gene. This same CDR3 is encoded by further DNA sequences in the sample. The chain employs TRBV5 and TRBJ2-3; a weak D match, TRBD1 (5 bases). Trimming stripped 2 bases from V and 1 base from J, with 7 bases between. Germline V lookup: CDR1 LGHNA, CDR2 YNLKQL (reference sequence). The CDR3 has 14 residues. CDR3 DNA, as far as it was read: TGTGCCAGCAGCCAACAGGGAGGTGCAGAA. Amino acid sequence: CASSQQGGAE. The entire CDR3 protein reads CASSQQGGAETLYF.

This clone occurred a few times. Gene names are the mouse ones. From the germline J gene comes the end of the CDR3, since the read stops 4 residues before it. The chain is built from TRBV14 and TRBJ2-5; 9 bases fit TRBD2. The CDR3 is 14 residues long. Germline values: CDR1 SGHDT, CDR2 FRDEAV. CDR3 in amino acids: CASRKGLGKDTQYF. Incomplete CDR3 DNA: TGTGCCAGCAGAAAAGGACTGGGGAAGGAC.

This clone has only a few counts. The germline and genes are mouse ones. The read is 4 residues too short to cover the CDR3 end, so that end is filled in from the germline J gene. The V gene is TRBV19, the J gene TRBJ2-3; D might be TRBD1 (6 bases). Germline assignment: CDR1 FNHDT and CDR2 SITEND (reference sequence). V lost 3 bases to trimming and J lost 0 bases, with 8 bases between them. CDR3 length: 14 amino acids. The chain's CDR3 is CASSRQASAETLYF. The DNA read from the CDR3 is TGTGCCAGCAGTAGACAGGCTAGTGCAGAA.

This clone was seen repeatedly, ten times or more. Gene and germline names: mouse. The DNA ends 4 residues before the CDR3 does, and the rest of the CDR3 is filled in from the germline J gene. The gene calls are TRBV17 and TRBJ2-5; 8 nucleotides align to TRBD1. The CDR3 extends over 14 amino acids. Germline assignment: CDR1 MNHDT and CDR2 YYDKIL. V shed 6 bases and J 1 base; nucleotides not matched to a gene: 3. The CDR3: CASRKTGDQDTQYF. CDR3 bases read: TGTGCTAGCAGAAAGACAGGGGACCAAGAC.

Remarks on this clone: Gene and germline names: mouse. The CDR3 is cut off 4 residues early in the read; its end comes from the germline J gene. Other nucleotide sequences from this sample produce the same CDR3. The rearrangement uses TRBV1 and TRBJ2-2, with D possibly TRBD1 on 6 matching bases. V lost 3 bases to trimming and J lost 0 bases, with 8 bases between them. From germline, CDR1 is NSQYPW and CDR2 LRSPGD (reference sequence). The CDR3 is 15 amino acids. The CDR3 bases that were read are TGCACCTGCAGTGCCCAGGGGACAAACACCGGG. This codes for CTCSAQGTNTG. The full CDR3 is CTCSAQGTNTGQLYF.

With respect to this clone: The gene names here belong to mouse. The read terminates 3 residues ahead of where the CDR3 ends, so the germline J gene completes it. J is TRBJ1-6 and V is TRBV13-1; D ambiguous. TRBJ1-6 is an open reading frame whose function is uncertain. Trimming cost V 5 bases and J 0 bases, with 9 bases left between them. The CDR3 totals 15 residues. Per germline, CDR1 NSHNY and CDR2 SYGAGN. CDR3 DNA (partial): TGTGCCAGCAGCGGTACAACTTCCTATAATTCGCCC. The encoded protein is CASSGTTSYNSP. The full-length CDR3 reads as CASSGTTSYNSPLYF.

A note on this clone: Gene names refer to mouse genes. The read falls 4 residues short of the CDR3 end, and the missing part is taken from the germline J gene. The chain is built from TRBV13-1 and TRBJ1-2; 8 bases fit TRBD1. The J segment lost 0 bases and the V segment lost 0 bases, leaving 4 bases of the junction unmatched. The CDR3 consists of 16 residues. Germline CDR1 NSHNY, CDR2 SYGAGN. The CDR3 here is CASSDAGGLANSDYTF. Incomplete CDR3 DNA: TGTGCCAGCAGTGATGCAGGGGGCCTTGCAAACTCC.

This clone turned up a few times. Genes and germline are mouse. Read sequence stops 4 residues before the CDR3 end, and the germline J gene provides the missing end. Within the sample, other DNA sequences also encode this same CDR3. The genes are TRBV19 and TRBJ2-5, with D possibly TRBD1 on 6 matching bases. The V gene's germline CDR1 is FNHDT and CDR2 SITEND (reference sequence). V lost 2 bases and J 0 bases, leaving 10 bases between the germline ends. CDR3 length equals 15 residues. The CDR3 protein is CASSIPGQNQDTQYF. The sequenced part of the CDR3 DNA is TGTGCCAGCAGTATCCCGGGACAAAACCAAGAC. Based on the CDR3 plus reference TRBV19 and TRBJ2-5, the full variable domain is GGIITQTPKFLIGQEGQKLTLKCQQNFNHDTMYWYRQDSGKGLRLIYYSITENDLQKGDLSEGYDASREKKSSFSLTVTSAQKNEMAVFLCASSIPGQNQDTQYFGPGTRLLVL.

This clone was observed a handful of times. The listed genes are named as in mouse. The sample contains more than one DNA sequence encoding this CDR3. Partial CDR3 DNA: TGCACCTGCAGTGGACAGGGAGGAAACTCC. It is translated as CTCSGQGGNS. The entire CDR3 protein is CTCSGQGGNSDYTF. This chain links TRBV1 with TRBJ1-2, with 7 bases aligning to TRBD1. The observed sequence ends 4 residues before the CDR3 terminus, with the missing tail filled in from the germline J gene. There are 14 residues in the CDR3. Per the germline V gene, CDR1 is NSQYPW and CDR2 is LRSPGD (reference sequence). Trimming cost V 4 bases and J 1 base; bases outside gene matches: 3.

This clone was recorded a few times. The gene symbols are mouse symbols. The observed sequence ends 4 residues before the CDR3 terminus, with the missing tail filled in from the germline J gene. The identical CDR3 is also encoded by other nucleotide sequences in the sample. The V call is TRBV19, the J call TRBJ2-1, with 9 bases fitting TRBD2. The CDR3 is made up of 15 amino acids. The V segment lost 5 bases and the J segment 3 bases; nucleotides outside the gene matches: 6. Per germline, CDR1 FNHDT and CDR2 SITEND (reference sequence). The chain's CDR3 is CASSRTGGSYAEQFF. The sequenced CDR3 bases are TGTGCCAGCAGCCGTACTGGGGGGAGCTATGCT.

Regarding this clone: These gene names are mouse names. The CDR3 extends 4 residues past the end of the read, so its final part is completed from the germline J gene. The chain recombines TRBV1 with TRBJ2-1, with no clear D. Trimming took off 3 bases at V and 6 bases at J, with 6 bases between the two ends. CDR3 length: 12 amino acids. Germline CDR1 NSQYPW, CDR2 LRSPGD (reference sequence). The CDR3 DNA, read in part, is TGCACCTGCAGTGCTAACAGTGCT. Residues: CTCSANSA. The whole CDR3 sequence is CTCSANSAEQFF.

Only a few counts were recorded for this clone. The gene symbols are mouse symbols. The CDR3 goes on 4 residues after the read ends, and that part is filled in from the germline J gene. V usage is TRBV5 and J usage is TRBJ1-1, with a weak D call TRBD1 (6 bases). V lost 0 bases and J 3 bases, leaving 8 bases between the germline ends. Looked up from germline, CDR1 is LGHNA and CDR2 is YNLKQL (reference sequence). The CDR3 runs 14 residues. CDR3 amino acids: CASSQEGAYTEVFF. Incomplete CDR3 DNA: TGTGCCAGCAGCCAAGAGGGGGCGTACACA.

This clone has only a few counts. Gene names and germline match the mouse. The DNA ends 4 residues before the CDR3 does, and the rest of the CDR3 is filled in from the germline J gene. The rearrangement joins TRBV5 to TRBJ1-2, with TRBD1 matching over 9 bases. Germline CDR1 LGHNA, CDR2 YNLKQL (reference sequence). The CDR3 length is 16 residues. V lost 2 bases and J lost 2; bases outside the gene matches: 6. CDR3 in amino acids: CASSQTGGWGNSDYTF. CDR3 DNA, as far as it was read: TGTGCCAGCAGCCAAACAGGGGGCTGGGGGAACTCC.

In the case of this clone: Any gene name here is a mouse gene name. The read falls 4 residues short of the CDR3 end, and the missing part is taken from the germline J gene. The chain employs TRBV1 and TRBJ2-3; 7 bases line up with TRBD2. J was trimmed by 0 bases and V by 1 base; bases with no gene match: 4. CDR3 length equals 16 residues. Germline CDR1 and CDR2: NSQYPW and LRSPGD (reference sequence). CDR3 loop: CTCSAVLGDSAETLYF. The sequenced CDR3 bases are TGCACCTGCAGTGCAGTTCTGGGGGATAGTGCAGAA. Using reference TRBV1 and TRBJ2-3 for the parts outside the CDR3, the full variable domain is VTLLEQNPRWRLVPRGQAVNLRCILKNSQYPWMSWYQQDLQKQLQWLFTLRSPGDKEVKSLPGADYLATRVTDTELRLQVANMSQGRTLYCTCSAVLGDSAETLYFGSGTRLTVL.

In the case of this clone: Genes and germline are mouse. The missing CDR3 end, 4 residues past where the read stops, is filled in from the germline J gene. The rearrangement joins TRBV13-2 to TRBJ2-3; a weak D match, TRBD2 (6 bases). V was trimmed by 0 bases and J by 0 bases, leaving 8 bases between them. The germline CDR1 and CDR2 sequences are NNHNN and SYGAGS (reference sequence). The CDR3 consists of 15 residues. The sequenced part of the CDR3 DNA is TGTGCCAGCGGTGATGCTGGGGAAAGTGCAGAA. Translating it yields CASGDAGESAE. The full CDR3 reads CASGDAGESAETLYF.

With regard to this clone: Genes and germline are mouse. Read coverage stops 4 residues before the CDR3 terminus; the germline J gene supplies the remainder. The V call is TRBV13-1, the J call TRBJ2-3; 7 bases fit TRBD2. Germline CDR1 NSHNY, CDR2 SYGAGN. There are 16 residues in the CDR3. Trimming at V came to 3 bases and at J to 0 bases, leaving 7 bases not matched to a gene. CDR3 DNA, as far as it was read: TGTGCCAGCAGTGGTGGGGGGTTGAGTAGTGCAGAA. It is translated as CASSGGGLSSAE. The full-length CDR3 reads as CASSGGGLSSAETLYF.

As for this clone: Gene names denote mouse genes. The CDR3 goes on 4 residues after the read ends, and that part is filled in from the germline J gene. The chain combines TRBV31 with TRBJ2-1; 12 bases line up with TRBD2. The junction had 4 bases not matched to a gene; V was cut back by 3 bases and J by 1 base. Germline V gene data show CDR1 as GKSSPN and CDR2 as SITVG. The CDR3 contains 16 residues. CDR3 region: CAWRWGLGGNYAEQFF. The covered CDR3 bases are TGTGCCTGGAGATGGGGACTGGGGGGCAACTATGCT.